The 17 T cell receptor beta chains presented below share a single source sample, sequenced in a study of T cell responses to AZD1222 COVID-19 vaccine (dated by TCRdb to the early 2020s). Preparation of the library involved the immunoSEQ multiplex PCR assay. TCRdb obtained this table from immuneACCESS and retained in-frame rearrangements with V and J assigned. These tables miss some clones; where compared with another copy, unresolved V genes account for less than half of the shortfall, and the remainder is unexplained. The sample profile shows some 180,000 clones; just over 90% of them were found once. Clones ranked in the top ten supply around 3.6% of the sample. The sample's time point label is to be understood as: about 28 days (+/-7) after the second vaccine dose. The label giving this sample's treatment or condition can be read as: meningococcal conjugate vaccine given as trial control. This specimen consisted of peripheral blood, obtained 28 days after the second dose of the MenACWY control vaccine. These receptors all come from an adult who received the MenACWY meningococcal vaccine as a control.

The rearrangement links TRBV24-1 to TRBJ2-7; D is unresolved. Germline V gene data show CDR1 as KGHDR and CDR2 as SFDVKD. The CDR3 is made up of 14 amino acids. V lost 0 bases and J 2 bases, leaving 7 bases between the germline ends. The DNA for the CDR3 is TGTGCCACCAGTGATTTGGGGCACCCCTACGAGCAGTACTTC. This translates into CATSDLGHPYEQYF.

CDR3 residues: CASTPRLWGYGYTF. For the CDR3, the DNA is TGTGCCAGTACCCCTCGCCTCTGGGGTTATGGCTACACCTTC. The J gene is TRBJ1-2, the V gene TRBV19, with no clear D. In germline, CDR1 is LNHDA, CDR2 SQIVND (reference sequence). This CDR3 has 14 residues. The V end was cut by 7 bases, the J end by 5 bases, with 17 bases between.

In nucleotides, the CDR3 is TGTGCCAGCAGTGAGGGGCTAAGGACTGAAGCTTTCTTT. It codes for CASSEGLRTEAFF. J is TRBJ1-1 and V is TRBV25-1; perhaps TRBD1 as D (5 bases). The CDR3 covers 13 residues. Germline V lookup: CDR1 MGHDK, CDR2 SYGVNS. V was pared by 3 bases and J by 5 bases, with 10 bases between. Filled out from reference TRBV25-1 and TRBJ1-1, the complete variable domain reads EADIYQTPRYLVIGTGKKITLECSQTMGHDKMYWYQQDPGMELHLIHYSYGVNSTEKGDLSSESTVSRIRTEHFPLTLESARPSHTSQYLCASSEGLRTEAFFGQGTRLTVV.

The V and J genes are TRBV30 and TRBJ2-2, with 7 bases aligning to TRBD1. CDR1 and CDR2 from the germline V gene are GTSNPN and SVGIG (reference sequence). The junction had 10 bases not matched to a gene; V was cut back by 3 bases and J by 6 bases. There are 15 residues in the CDR3. The CDR3 here is CAWRPGTVGAGELFF. CDR3 coding DNA: TGTGCCTGGAGACCCGGGACAGTTGGCGCCGGGGAGCTGTTTTTT. Looking up the rest from reference TRBV30 and TRBJ2-2 gives the full variable domain: SQTIHQWPATLVQPVGSPLSLECTVEGTSNPNLYWYRQAAGRGLQLLFYSVGIGQISSEVPQNLSASRPQDRQFILSSKKLLLSDSGFYLCAWRPGTVGAGELFFGEGSRLTVL.

This chain links TRBV29-1 with TRBJ1-5; D gene unclear. Looked up from germline, CDR1 is SQVTM and CDR2 is ANQGSEA. The germline V and J ends were trimmed by 7 bases and 11 bases, with 15 bases remaining between them. There are 11 residues in the CDR3. The CDR3 coding sequence is TGCAGCGGCCTGTCGGGAATGGCCCAGCATTTT. Amino acid sequence: CSGLSGMAQHF.

The chain combines TRBV28 with TRBJ1-6; D uncertain. Trimming took 5 bases from V and 9 from J, leaving 23 bases between them. This CDR3 region has 17 residues. Germline CDR1 reads MDHEN; CDR2 reads SYDVKM. The CDR3 DNA reads as TGTGCCAGCAGTCCTGAGGGCAGTCCTCTCGAAGCTTCACCCCTCCACTTT. This codes for CASSPEGSPLEASPLHF.

This chain's CDR3 is CASSLGGPSTDTQYF. CDR3 coding DNA: TGCGCCAGCAGCTTGGGAGGGCCTAGCACAGATACGCAGTATTTT. The chain employs TRBV5-1 and TRBJ2-3; D is possibly TRBD2 (5 bases). Germline CDR1 reads SGHRS; CDR2 reads YFSETQ. The CDR3 spans 15 residues. V lost 0 bases and J 0 bases, leaving 8 bases between the germline ends.

V gene TRBV11-2 combines with J gene TRBJ1-2, with D tentatively TRBD1 (6 bases). V was pared by 1 base and J by 6 bases, with 12 bases between. The CDR3 extends over 14 amino acids. Per the germline V gene, CDR1 is SGHAT and CDR2 is FQNNGV. CDR3 region: CASSLAAGDDGYTF. In DNA, the CDR3 is TGTGCCAGCAGCTTAGCGGCAGGGGACGATGGCTACACCTTC.

The rearrangement links TRBV11-3 to TRBJ1-4, with no clear D. The CDR3 is 16 residues long. The V end was cut by 0 bases, the J end by 5 bases, with 13 bases between. Germline lookup yields CDR1 SGHNT and CDR2 YENEEA. CDR3 loop: CASSLDPGIRNEKLFF. As DNA, the CDR3 is TGTGCCAGCAGCTTAGATCCGGGTATAAGAAATGAAAAACTGTTTTTT.

V and J are TRBV15 and TRBJ2-5; D is uncertain. This CDR3 region has 15 residues. Trimming stripped 0 bases from V and 3 bases from J, with 11 bases between. Germline V gene lookup returns CDR1 LNHNV and CDR2 YYDKDF (reference sequence). In nucleotides, the CDR3 is TGTGCCACCAGCAGAGATAGAACTTGGGAAGAGACCCAGTACTTC. It specifies CATSRDRTWEETQYF.

This clone was recorded a few times. This rearrangement joins TRBV7-9 to TRBJ2-5, with 7 bases identical to TRBD2. Germline V gene sequence: CDR1 SEHNR, CDR2 FQNEAQ (reference sequence). The CDR3 runs to 15 residues. J lost 5 bases, V lost 3 bases, and 9 bases had no gene match. CDR3 in amino acids: CASSLRTGGTETQYF. CDR3 sequence (DNA): TGTGCCAGCAGCTTGCGGACGGGGGGTACGGAGACCCAGTACTTC.

The chain is built from TRBV27 and TRBJ1-1; D is unclear. Trimming removed 5 bases at V and 2 bases at J, with 21 bases between. The CDR3 consists of 17 residues. Germline CDR1 is MNHEY and CDR2 is SMNVEV (reference sequence). CDR3 DNA: TGTGCCAGCAGTCCCTCCCCCTCCTCGTTGATAAACACTGAAGCTTTCTTT. Residues: CASSPSPSSLINTEAFF.

V and J are TRBV28 and TRBJ1-1; TRBD1 matches at 11 bases. This CDR3 spans 16 amino acids. Germline assignment: CDR1 MDHEN and CDR2 SYDVKM. The ends lost 7 bases at V and 6 bases at J; junction bases unmatched: 13. The CDR3 spells CASTLPPGQGDPEAFF. For the CDR3, the DNA is TGTGCCAGCACCCTCCCGCCGGGACAGGGGGACCCTGAAGCTTTCTTT.

This clone came up once. The chain carries TRBV19 and TRBJ2-7; 9 nucleotides agree with TRBD1. V shed 6 bases and J 5 bases; nucleotides not matched to a gene: 11. The CDR3 totals 15 residues. Germline loops: CDR1 LNHDA, CDR2 SQIVND (reference sequence). The DNA of the CDR3 is TGTGCCAGTAGGACGAACCGGGACAGGGCTGACGAGCAGTACTTC. Its translation: CASRTNRDRADEQYF. Full variable domain (outside the CDR3, taken from reference TRBV19 and TRBJ2-7): DGGITQSPKYLFRKEGQNVTLSCEQNLNHDAMYWYRQDPGQGLRLIYYSQIVNDFQKGDIAEGYSVSREKKESFPLTVTSAQKNPTAFYLCASRTNRDRADEQYFGPGTRLTVT.

The chain carries TRBV3-1 (or the pseudogene TRBV3-2) and TRBJ1-3, with 7 bases aligning to TRBD1. Germline V CDR1 and CDR2: LGHDT, YNNKEL (reference sequence). CDR3 length: 17 residues. The V gene end was trimmed by 4 bases and the J gene end by 0 bases; junction bases not matched to a gene: 9. This chain's CDR3 is CASSLRTGRVSGNTIYF. As DNA, the CDR3 is TGTGCCAGCAGCCTTCGGACAGGAAGGGTCTCTGGAAACACCATATATTTT.

This chain connects TRBV7-9 to TRBJ2-1; 9 bases fit TRBD2. The trim removed 8 bases at V and 7 bases at J, leaving 6 bases unmatched. The length of the CDR3 is 13 residues. Germline CDR1 SEHNR, CDR2 FQNEAQ (reference sequence). The CDR3, as DNA: TGTGCCAGCGGTGAAAGCGGGAGGAATGAGCAGTTCTTC. Translation: CASGESGRNEQFF.

This rearrangement joins TRBV28 to TRBJ2-2; D might be TRBD2 (6 bases). The CDR3 runs to 16 residues. V was trimmed by 5 bases and J by 7 bases, leaving 20 bases between them. Germline V gene lookup returns CDR1 MDHEN and CDR2 SYDVKM. The CDR3 DNA reads as TGTGCCAGCAGTCCCCCGGGGGTAGGCCGCCACGGGGAGCTGTTTTTT. Amino acid sequence: CASSPPGVGRHGELFF.